Each of the 10 T cell receptor beta chains below was sequenced from the same sample in a study of blood T cells in healthy people across ages. A J-beta primer mix and a sample-barcoded 5' primer were used in a second PCR of about 7 to 12 cycles. TCRdb redid the calling of the 5' RACE reads with MiXCR, one entry per CDR3 protein. There are some 760,000 distinct CDR3 sequences in the sample; 25% occur only once, and more than 8.5% lies in the top ten. This sample was shared with a second study, whose subject was T cells of mothers and their children.

The sample was blood. Receptor source: a boy between 5 and 17 years old in good health.

This clonotype was detected a few times. The chain uses TRBV7-2 and TRBJ2-7, with 10 bases fitting TRBD2. The tail of the sequence fits TRBJ2-1 better, so the J call may be wrong. CDR3 size: 14 residues. Per the germline V gene, CDR1 is SGHTA and CDR2 is FQGNSA. CDR3 loop: CASSLPTSGNEQFF. DNA of the CDR3: TGTGCCAGCAGCTTACCGACTAGCGGGAATGAGCAGTTCTTC.

The chain carries TRBV9 and TRBJ1-2; D unclear. Trimming took 5 bases from V and 2 from J, leaving 16 bases between them. Germline CDR1 and CDR2: SGDLS and YYNGEE. The CDR3 is made up of 15 amino acids. The CDR3 nucleotides read TGTGCCAGCAGTAGGGTCGGTGAAGGGAACTATGGCTACACCTTC. Its translation is CASSRVGEGNYGYTF.

The chain joins TRBV5-1 to TRBJ2-3; 9 nucleotides line up with TRBD2. The germline CDR1 and CDR2 sequences are SGHRS and YFSETQ. CDR3 length: 17 amino acids. V was pared by 0 bases and J by 4 bases, with 9 bases of the junction left unmatched. This chain's CDR3 is CASSLDGAREGSDTQYF. In DNA, the CDR3 is TGCGCCAGCAGCTTGGACGGCGCGCGGGAGGGGTCAGATACGCAGTATTTT.

A few counts support this clonotype. The V gene is TRBV7-6, the J gene TRBJ2-5; a possible D gene is TRBD1 (5 bases). Trimming shortened V by 3 bases and J by 4 bases, and 18 bases separated the two germline ends. In germline, CDR1 is SGHVS, CDR2 FNYEAQ. The CDR3 sequence is 16 residues long. The CDR3 DNA reads as TGTGCCAGCAGCTTCATCTCCGCCTTGGGGCGAGAGACCCAGTACTTC. Translation: CASSFISALGRETQYF.

The rearrangement uses TRBV11-2 and TRBJ2-1; D remains ambiguous. CDR1 and CDR2 from the germline V gene are SGHAT and FQNNGV. V lost 6 bases and J lost 1, with 13 bases in between. The CDR3 length is 15 residues. The CDR3 spells CASRPTSISYNEQFF. CDR3 bases: TGTGCCAGCAGACCGACTTCAATATCCTACAATGAGCAGTTCTTC.

This clonotype was seen more than once but under ten times. The chain carries TRBV7-3 and TRBJ2-7, with TRBD2 matching 9 bases. V was pared by 2 bases and J by 7 bases, with 3 bases of the junction left unmatched. Germline lookup yields CDR1 SGHTA and CDR2 FQGTGA. There are 13 residues in the CDR3. The CDR3 sequence: CASSLVREGEQYF. DNA of the CDR3: TGTGCCAGCAGCTTAGTGCGGGAGGGGGAGCAGTACTTC.

The chain is built from TRBV20-1 and TRBJ2-3, with D hard to call. This CDR3 has 14 residues. Germline V gene sequence: CDR1 DFQATT, CDR2 SNEGSKA (reference sequence). Trimming left V 4 bases short and J 2 bases short, with 13 bases between. The CDR3 protein is CSATSTTLTDTQYF. The CDR3 bases are TGCAGTGCTACATCAACCACCCTCACAGATACGCAGTATTTT.

The count of this clonotype is one. This sequence joins TRBV7-2 and TRBJ1-1; possible D gene TRBD1, 5 bases. Germline-derived CDR1 and CDR2 are SGHTA and FQGNSA. Trimming removed 4 bases from V and 2 bases from J, with 17 bases in between. This CDR3 is 16 amino acids long. The CDR3: CASSSQAPGPNTEAFF. The CDR3, as DNA: TGTGCCAGCAGCTCCCAGGCCCCAGGGCCTAACACTGAAGCTTTCTTT.

This chain uses TRBV28 with TRBJ1-4; 7 nucleotides match TRBD1. Unmatched junction bases numbered 0, after V lost 2 bases and J lost 0 bases. The CDR3 has 15 residues. Germline assignment: CDR1 MDHEN and CDR2 SYDVKM. The CDR3 DNA follows: TGTGCCAGCAGTTTACAGGGGGCAACTAATGAAAAACTGTTTTTT. Translating it yields CASSLQGATNEKLFF.

This sequence joins TRBV7-9 and TRBJ1-1; a weak D match, TRBD1 (5 bases). V was clipped by 2 bases and J by 1 base, with 8 bases between them. The germline gives CDR1 SEHNR, CDR2 FQNEAQ (reference sequence). The CDR3 has 14 residues. CDR3 amino acids: CASSLYDRNTEAFF. CDR3 bases: TGTGCCAGCAGCTTATACGACAGGAACACTGAAGCTTTCTTT.